Listed below are T cell receptor beta chains from one sample, sequenced in a study of blood T cell repertoires in COVID-19. The assay was immunoSEQ multiplex PCR, and TCRdb's table has in-frame clones only and misses some. Found here are fewer than 250,000 clones, around 76% of them singletons; the top ten hold approximately 7.8%. What was sequenced was peripheral blood. The receptors were sampled from a woman aged 55-75 years with COVID-19, enrolled during active disease. Each CDR3 is given with its conserved first and last residue. The order of the fields is clone size, D gene, V gene, J gene, CDR3 protein, CDR3 DNA. D genes are given only for firm matches. A row's size may be missing; if present it is once, few, many or a size class.

>once|TRBD1|TRBV6-5|TRBJ2-2
CASSWTGTNTGELFF
TGTGCCAGCAGTTGGACAGGGACAAACACCGGGGAGCTGTTTTTT
>-|TRBD1|TRBV5-1|TRBJ2-7
CASSSHGQGTYEQYF
TGCGCCAGCAGCTCGCATGGACAGGGGACCTACGAGCAGTACTTC
>-|TRBD2|TRBV5-6|TRBJ2-4
CASSLLAGAAKNIQYF
TGTGCCAGCAGCCTTCTAGCGGGAGCGGCCAAAAACATTCAGTACTTC
>-|TRBD1|TRBV28|TRBJ2-3
CASSGTGGTDTQYF
TGTGCCAGCAGTGGGACAGGGGGCACAGATACGCAGTATTTT
>-|TRBD2|TRBV7-2|TRBJ2-3
CASSEGLAQDTQYF
TGTGCCAGCAGCGAGGGACTAGCTCAAGATACGCAGTATTTT
>-|-|TRBV9|TRBJ1-5
CASSTGTSNQPQHF
TGTGCCAGCAGCACAGGGACCAGCAATCAGCCCCAGCATTTT
>-|-|TRBV30|TRBJ2-7
CAWDQGPGDEQYF
TGTGCCTGGGATCAGGGACCGGGAGACGAGCAGTACTTC
>once|TRBD1|TRBV14|TRBJ1-2
CASSPMTGGGYGYTF
TGTGCCAGCAGCCCAATGACAGGGGGGGGCTATGGCTACACCTTC
>once|TRBD2|TRBV5-1|TRBJ2-5
CASSLNPGRAEETQYF
TGCGCCAGCAGCTTGAATCCCGGGAGGGCCGAGGAGACCCAGTACTTC
>-|TRBD2|TRBV9|TRBJ2-5
CASSSGLAGGPETQYF
TGTGCCAGCAGCTCGGGACTAGCGGGGGGCCCAGAGACCCAGTACTTC
>-|TRBD1|TRBV5-1|TRBJ1-2
CASSLLQGFGYTF
TGCGCCAGCAGCTTGCTACAGGGGTTTGGCTACACCTTC
>-|-|TRBV5-4|TRBJ2-1
CASSLQGGNEQFF
TGTGCCAGCAGCTTACAGGGGGGGAATGAGCAGTTCTTC
>-|-|TRBV6-2/TRBV6-3|TRBJ1-4
CASSYSGNGEKLFF
TGTGCCAGCAGCTACTCCGGGAACGGTGAAAAACTGTTTTTT
>-|TRBD1|TRBV7-2|TRBJ1-1
CASSPRQGGNTEAFF
TGTGCCAGCAGCCCTCGACAGGGCGGGAACACTGAAGCTTTCTTT
>-|TRBD2|TRBV4-3|TRBJ2-1
CASSQGGTSGTDEQFF
TGCGCCAGCAGCCAAGGGGGGACTAGCGGGACTGATGAGCAGTTCTTC
>-|TRBD1|TRBV28|TRBJ2-7
CASQGQIEQYF
TGTGCCAGTCAGGGACAGATCGAGCAGTACTTC
>few|TRBD1|TRBV2|TRBJ1-5
CASRAGQGTSNQPQHF
TGTGCCAGCAGGGCGGGACAGGGAACCAGCAATCAGCCCCAGCATTTT
>few|TRBD1|TRBV15|TRBJ1-3
CATSRDQGAGGNTIYF
TGTGCCACCAGCAGAGATCAGGGGGCAGGTGGAAACACCATATATTTT
>-|-|TRBV29-1|TRBJ2-1
CSVEDRGFNEQFF
TGCAGCGTTGAAGATCGAGGATTCAATGAGCAGTTCTTC
>once|TRBD2|TRBV6-2/TRBV6-3|TRBJ2-1
CASSYSYSRLAGGPDEQFF
TGTGCCAGCAGTTACTCATACTCCAGACTAGCGGGAGGGCCGGATGAGCAGTTCTTC
>-|TRBD1|TRBV19|TRBJ1-2
CASSPRTGTYGYTF
TGTGCCAGTAGTCCCCGGACAGGGACCTATGGCTACACCTTC
>-|TRBD1|TRBV18|TRBJ1-6
CASSRTGESYNSPLHF
TGTGCCAGCTCACGGACAGGGGAATCCTATAATTCACCCCTCCACTTT
>-|TRBD2|TRBV3-1/TRBV3-2|TRBJ2-2
CASSQVGRVWTGELFF
TGTGCCAGCAGCCAAGTGGGGAGGGTATGGACCGGGGAGCTGTTTTTT
>-|TRBD1|TRBV7-8|TRBJ1-3
CASSSDRAGNTIYF
TGTGCCAGCAGCTCGGACAGGGCTGGAAACACCATATATTTT
>-|TRBD2|TRBV24-1|TRBJ2-1
CATSGLAGVGSEQFF
TGTGCCACCAGTGGGCTAGCGGGAGTAGGTAGTGAGCAGTTCTTC
>-|-|TRBV4-1|TRBJ1-4
CASSLSGQIIGELFF
TGCGCCAGCAGCCTTTCAGGACAGATCATCGGAGAACTGTTTTTT
>few|TRBD1|TRBV5-1|TRBJ2-1
CASSEDRGPYNEQFF
TGCGCCAGCAGCGAAGACAGGGGCCCTTACAATGAGCAGTTCTTC
>-|TRBD1|TRBV28|TRBJ1-6
CASSPRTGRVGSPLHF
TGTGCCAGCAGTCCCCGGACAGGGAGGGTGGGATCACCCCTCCACTTT
>few|TRBD1|TRBV5-1|TRBJ2-2
CASSLGQGAAGELFF
TGCGCCAGCAGCTTGGGACAGGGGGCTGCCGGGGAGCTGTTTTTT